This passage covers 9 T cell receptor beta chains from one sample sequenced in a study of T cells in severe cutaneous drug reactions. Sequenced patients had Stevens-Johnson syndrome or toxic epidermal necrolysis caused by carbamazepine. The iRepertoire multiplex PCR system with TCR subtype-specific primers built both bulk and single-cell libraries. Following a re-call of the multiplex PCR reads, TCRdb has one entry per CDR3 protein and lacks DNA. The sample data list 1,500 or so distinct CDR3 sequences. Sequencing was carried out using PBMCs. The receptors stem from a human donor with Stevens-Johnson syndrome, a severe cutaneous drug reaction.

This clonotype shows up as large by frequency. The J gene is TRBJ1-5, the V gene TRBV28; TCRdb picks TRBD1, but there is no DNA to check that call. Per the germline V gene, CDR1 is MDHEN and CDR2 is SYDVKM. CDR3 length: 15 residues. CDR3: CASSAAGQASQPQHF.

Its frequency marks this clonotype as medium-sized. The chain has TRBV19 and TRBJ1-1. The CDR3 contains 15 residues. The germline CDR1 and CDR2 sequences are LNHDA and SQIVND (reference sequence). This CDR3 is CASSISGETNTEAFF.

By frequency, this clonotype registers medium-sized. The chain combines TRBV12-3 or TRBV12-4 with TRBJ1-3; TCRdb names TRBD1, which stays unverified in the absence of DNA. CDR3 size: 16 residues. CDR3 region: CASSPGQGVYGNTIYF.

Measured by frequency, this clonotype is medium-sized (0.01 to 0.1%). The chain links TRBV2 to TRBJ2-5; TCRdb's assignment of TRBD2 cannot be checked, as there is no DNA. CDR1 and CDR2 (germline): SNHLY, FYNNEI. This CDR3 spans 17 amino acids. CDR3 sequence reads: CASSGLAGLNIQETQYF.

This clonotype is medium-sized by frequency. The V call is TRBV6-2 or TRBV6-3, the J call TRBJ2-7; TCRdb outputs TRBD1, but without DNA this stays unchecked. There are 15 residues in the CDR3. Germline assignment: CDR1 MNHEY and CDR2 SVGEGT. CDR3 amino acids: CASSYSGTGSYEQYF.

This clonotype ranks as medium-sized (0.01 to 0.1%) in terms of frequency. This chain links TRBV18 with TRBJ1-2. The length of the CDR3 is 11 residues. Germline V lookup: CDR1 KGHSH, CDR2 LQKENI. This CDR3 is CASSLGGGYTF.

This chain connects TRBV20-1 to TRBJ2-1; TCRdb names TRBD1, which stays unverified in the absence of DNA. Germline loops: CDR1 DFQATT, CDR2 SNEGSKA (reference sequence). The CDR3 has 16 amino acids. CDR3 protein: CSAPVKGGASYNEQFF.

This clonotype is classed as large by frequency. V and J are TRBV6-2 or TRBV6-3 and TRBJ2-7. The CDR3 is 16 residues long. CDR1 and CDR2 from the germline V gene are MNHEY and SVGEGT. The CDR3 loop is CASSYTVDIGPYEQYF.

This clonotype shows up as medium-sized by frequency. J is TRBJ2-1 and V is TRBV14. CDR3 length: 15 amino acids. Per germline, CDR1 SGHDN and CDR2 FVKESK. The CDR3 is CASSHNGKVSSEQFF. The variable domain in full, with the rest retrieved from reference TRBV14 and TRBJ2-1, is EAGVTQFPSHSVIEKGQTVTLRCDPISGHDNLYWYRRVMGKEIKFLLHFVKESKQDESGMPNNRFLAERTGGTYSTLKVQPAELEDSGVYFCASSHNGKVSSEQFFGPGTRLTVL.